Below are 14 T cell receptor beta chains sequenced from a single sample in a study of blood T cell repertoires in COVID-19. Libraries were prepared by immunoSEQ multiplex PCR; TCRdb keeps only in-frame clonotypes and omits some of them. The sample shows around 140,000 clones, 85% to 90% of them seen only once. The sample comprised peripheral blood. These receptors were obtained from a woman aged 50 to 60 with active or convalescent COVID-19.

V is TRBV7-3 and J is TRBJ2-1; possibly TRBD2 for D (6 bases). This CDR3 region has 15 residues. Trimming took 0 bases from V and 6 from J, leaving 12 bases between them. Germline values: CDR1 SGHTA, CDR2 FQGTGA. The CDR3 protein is CASSLTGGTLNEQFF. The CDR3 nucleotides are TGTGCCAGCAGCTTAACAGGCGGGACCCTCAATGAGCAGTTCTTC.

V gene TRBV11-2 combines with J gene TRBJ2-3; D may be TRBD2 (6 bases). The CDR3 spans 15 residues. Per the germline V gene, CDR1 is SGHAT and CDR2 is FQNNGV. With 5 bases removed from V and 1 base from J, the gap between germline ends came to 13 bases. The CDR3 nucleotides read TGTGCCAGCAGCATATCCGGGACTCGCACAGATACGCAGTATTTT. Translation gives CASSISGTRTDTQYF.

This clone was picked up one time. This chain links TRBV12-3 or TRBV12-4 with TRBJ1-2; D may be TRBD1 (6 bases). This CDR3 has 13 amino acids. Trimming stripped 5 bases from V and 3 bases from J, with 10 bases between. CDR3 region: CASSKDRYYGYTF. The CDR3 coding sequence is TGTGCCAGCAGTAAGGACAGATACTATGGCTACACCTTC.

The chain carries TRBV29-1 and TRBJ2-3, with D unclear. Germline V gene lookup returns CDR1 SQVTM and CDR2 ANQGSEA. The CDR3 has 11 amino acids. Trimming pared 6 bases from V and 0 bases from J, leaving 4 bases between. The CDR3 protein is CSVLSTDTQYF. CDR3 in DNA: TGCAGCGTCCTGAGCACAGATACGCAGTATTTT.

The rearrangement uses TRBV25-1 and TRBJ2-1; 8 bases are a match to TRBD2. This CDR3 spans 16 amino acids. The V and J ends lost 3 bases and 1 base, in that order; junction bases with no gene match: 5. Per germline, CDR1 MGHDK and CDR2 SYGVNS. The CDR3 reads CASSDSGTLSYNEQFF. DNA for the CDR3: TGTGCCAGCAGTGATAGCGGGACACTGTCCTACAATGAGCAGTTCTTC.

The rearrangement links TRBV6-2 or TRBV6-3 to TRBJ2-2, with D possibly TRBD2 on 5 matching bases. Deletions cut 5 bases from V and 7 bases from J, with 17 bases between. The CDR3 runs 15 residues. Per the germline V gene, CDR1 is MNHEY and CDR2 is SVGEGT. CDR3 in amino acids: CASSPIARYGGELFF. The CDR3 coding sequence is TGTGCCAGCAGTCCAATAGCGAGATATGGCGGGGAGCTGTTTTTT.

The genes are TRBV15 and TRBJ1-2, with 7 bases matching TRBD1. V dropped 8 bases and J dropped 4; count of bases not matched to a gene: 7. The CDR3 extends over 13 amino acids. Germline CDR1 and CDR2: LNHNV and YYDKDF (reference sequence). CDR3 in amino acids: CATRPGGVYGYTF. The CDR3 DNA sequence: TGTGCCACCCGCCCAGGGGGTGTCTATGGCTACACCTTC.

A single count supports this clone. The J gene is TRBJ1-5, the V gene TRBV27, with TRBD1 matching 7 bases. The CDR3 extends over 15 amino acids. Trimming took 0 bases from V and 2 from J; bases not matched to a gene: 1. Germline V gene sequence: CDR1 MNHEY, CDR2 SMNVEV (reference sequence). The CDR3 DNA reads TGTGCCAGCAGTTTATCAGGACAGGGCAATCAGCCCCAGCATTTT. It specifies CASSLSGQGNQPQHF.

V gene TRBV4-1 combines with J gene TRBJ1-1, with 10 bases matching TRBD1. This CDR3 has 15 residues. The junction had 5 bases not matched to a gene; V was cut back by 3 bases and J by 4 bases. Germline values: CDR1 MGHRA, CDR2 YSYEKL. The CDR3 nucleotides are TGCGCCAGCAGCCATCCGGGACAGGGGCTCACTGAAGCTTTCTTT. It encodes CASSHPGQGLTEAFF.

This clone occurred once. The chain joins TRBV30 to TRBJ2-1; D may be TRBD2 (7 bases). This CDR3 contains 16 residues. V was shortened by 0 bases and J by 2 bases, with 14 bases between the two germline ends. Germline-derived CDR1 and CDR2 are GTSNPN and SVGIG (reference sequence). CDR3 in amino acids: CAWSVLGGHPYNEQFF. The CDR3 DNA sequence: TGTGCCTGGAGTGTACTGGGGGGGCACCCCTACAATGAGCAGTTCTTC.

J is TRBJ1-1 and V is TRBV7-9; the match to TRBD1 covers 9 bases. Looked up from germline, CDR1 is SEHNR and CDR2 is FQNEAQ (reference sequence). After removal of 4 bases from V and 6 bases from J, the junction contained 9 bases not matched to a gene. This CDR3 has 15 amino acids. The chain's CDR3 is CASSSTGGANAEAFF. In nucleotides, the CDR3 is TGTGCCAGCAGCTCAACAGGGGGCGCAAACGCTGAAGCTTTCTTT.

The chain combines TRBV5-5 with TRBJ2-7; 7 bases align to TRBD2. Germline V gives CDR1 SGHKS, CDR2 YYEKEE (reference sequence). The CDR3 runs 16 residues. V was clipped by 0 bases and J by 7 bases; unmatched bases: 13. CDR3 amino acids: CASSLAGGGGRWEQYF. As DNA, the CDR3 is TGTGCCAGCAGCTTGGCAGGTGGCGGGGGTCGGTGGGAGCAGTACTTC.

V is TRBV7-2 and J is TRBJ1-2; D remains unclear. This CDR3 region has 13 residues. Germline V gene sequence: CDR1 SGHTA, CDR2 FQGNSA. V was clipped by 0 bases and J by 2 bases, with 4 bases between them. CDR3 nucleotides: TGTGCCAGCAGCTTAGCCCAAAACTATGGCTACACCTTC. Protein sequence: CASSLAQNYGYTF.

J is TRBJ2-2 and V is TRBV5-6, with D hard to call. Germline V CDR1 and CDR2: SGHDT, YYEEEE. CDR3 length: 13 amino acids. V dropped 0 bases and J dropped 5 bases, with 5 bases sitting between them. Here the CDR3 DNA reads TGTGCCAGCAGCTTGGGAGCAACCGGGGAGCTGTTTTTT. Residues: CASSLGATGELFF.